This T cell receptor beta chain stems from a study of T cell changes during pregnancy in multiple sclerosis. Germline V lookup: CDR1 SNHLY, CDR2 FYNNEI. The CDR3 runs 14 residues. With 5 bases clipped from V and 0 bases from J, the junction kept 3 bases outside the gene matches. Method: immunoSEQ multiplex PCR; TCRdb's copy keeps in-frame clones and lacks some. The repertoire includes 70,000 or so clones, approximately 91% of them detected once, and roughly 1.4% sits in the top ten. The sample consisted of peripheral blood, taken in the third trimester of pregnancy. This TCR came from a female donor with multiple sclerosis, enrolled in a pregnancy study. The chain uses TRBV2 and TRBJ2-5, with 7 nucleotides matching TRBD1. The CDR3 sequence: CASSIQGYQETQYF. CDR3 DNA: TGTGCCAGCAGTATACAGGGGTACCAAGAGACCCAGTACTTC. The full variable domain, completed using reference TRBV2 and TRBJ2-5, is EPEVTQTPSHQVTQMGQEVILRCVPISNHLYFYWYRQILGQKVEFLVSFYNNEISEKSEIFDDQFSVERPDGSNFTLKIRSTKLEDSAMYFCASSIQGYQETQYFGPGTRLLVL.